This T cell receptor beta chain came from a study of blood T cells in healthy people across ages. A second PCR, run for roughly 6 to 11 cycles, used a sample-barcoded 5' primer plus a J-beta primer mix. TCRdb re-called the 5' RACE reads through MiXCR, storing one row per CDR3 protein. The table includes around 1,600,000 distinct CDR3 sequences, approximately 39% detected once. Study findings and constraints: Older age coincided with a roughly linear decline in TCR beta diversity per million T cells.

The sample holds a few counts of this clonotype. The target antigen is unknown. The sequence was collected from a woman under 30 in good health. The sequencing sample was made of blood.

Here the CDR3 DNA reads TGTGCCAGCAGTGAACAGGGTTATACCGGGGAGCTGTTTTTT. Protein product: CASSEQGYTGELFF. The chain links TRBV6-1 to TRBJ2-2, with a weak D call TRBD1 (5 bases). V shed 2 bases and J shed 5 bases, with 9 bases lying between them. The CDR3 is 14 residues long. Germline CDR1 reads MNHNS; CDR2 reads SASEGT.